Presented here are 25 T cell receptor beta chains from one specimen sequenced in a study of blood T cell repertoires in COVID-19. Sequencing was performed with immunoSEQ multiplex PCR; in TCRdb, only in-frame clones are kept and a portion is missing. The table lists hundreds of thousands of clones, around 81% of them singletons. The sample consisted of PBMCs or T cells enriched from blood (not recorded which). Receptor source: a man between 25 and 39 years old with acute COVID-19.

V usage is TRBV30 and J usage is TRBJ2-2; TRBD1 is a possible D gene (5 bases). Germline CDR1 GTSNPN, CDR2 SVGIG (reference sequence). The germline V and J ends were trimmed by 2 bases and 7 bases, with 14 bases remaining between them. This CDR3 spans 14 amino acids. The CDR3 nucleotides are TGTGCCTGGAGTAAAGGGGTCTTCCTCGGGGAGCTGTTTTTT. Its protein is CAWSKGVFLGELFF.

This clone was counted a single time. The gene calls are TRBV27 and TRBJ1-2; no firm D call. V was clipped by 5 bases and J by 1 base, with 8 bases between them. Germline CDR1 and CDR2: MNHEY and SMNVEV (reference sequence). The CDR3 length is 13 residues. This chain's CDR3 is CASSVASNYGYTF. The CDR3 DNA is TGTGCCAGCAGTGTTGCCAGTAACTATGGCTACACCTTC.

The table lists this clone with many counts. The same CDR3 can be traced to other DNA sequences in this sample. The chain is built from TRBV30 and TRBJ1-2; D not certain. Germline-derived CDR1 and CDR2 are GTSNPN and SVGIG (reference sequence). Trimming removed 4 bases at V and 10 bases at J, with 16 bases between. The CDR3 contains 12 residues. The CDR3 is CAWMSNPRSYTF. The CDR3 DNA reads TGTGCCTGGATGTCGAATCCCAGGTCCTACACCTTC.

The chain's CDR3 is CASSLTQRIRTEAFF. CDR3 nucleotide sequence: TGTGCCAGCAGTTTAACACAGAGAATCCGCACTGAAGCTTTCTTT. The chain carries TRBV28 and TRBJ1-1; no definite D call. Trimming removed 2 bases at V and 4 bases at J, with 14 bases between. This CDR3 is 15 amino acids long. Germline-derived CDR1 and CDR2 are MDHEN and SYDVKM. Complete variable domain (other parts from reference TRBV28 and TRBJ1-1): DVKVTQSSRYLVKRTGEKVFLECVQDMDHENMFWYRQDPGLGLRLIYFSYDVKMKEKGDIPEGYSVSREKKERFSLILESASTNQTSMYLCASSLTQRIRTEAFFGQGTRLTVV.

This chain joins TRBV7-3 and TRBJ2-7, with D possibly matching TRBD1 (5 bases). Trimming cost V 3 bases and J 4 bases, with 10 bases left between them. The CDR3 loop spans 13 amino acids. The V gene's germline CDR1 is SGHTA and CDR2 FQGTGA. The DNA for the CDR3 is TGTGCCAGCAGCTTCGGACAATCATACGAGCAGTACTTC. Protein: CASSFGQSYEQYF.

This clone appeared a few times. Here the CDR3 DNA reads TGTGCCAGCAGTTTATCGTCCTACACAGATACGCAGTATTTT. Translating gives CASSLSSYTDTQYF. V and J are TRBV27 and TRBJ2-3; D unclear. Germline CDR1 is MNHEY and CDR2 is SMNVEV (reference sequence). This CDR3 has 14 amino acids. Trimming took off 0 bases at V and 2 bases at J, with 6 bases between the two ends.

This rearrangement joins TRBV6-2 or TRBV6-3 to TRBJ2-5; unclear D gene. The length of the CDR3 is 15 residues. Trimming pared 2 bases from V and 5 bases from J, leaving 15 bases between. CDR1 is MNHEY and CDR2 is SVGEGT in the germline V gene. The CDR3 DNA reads TGTGCCAGCAGTTACAACCCACTATTCGAGGAGACCCAGTACTTC. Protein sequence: CASSYNPLFEETQYF.

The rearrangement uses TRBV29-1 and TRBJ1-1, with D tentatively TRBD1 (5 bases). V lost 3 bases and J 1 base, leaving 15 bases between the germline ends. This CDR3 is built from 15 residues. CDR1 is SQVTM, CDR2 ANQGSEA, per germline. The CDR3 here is CSVDLSGYSNTEAFF. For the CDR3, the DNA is TGCAGCGTTGACTTGTCAGGGTATTCGAACACTGAAGCTTTCTTT.

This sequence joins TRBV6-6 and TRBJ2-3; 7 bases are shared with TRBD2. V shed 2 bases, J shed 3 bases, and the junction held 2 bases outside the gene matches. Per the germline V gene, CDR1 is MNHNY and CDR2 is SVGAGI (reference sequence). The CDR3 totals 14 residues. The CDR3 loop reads CASSYAGGTDTQYF. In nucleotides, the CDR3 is TGTGCCAGCAGTTACGCCGGGGGGACAGATACGCAGTATTTT.

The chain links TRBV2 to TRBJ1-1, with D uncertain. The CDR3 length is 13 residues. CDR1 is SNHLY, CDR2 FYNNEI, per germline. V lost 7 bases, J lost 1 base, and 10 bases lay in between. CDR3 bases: TGTGCCAGCATGGGCCAACCGAACACTGAAGCTTTCTTT. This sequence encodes CASMGQPNTEAFF.

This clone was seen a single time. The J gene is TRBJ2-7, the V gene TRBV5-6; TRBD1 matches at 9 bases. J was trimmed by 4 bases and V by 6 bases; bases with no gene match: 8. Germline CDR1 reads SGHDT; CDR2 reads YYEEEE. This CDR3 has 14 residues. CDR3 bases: TGTGCCAGCACCCAACAGGGGGCGGGGTACGAGCAGTACTTC. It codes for CASTQQGAGYEQYF.

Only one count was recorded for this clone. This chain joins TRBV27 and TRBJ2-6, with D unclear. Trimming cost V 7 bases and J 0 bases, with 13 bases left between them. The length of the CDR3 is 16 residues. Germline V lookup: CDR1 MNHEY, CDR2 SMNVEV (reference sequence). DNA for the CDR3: TGTGCCAGCAAGGCCGCGGTGGGCTCTGGGGCCAACGTCCTGACTTTC. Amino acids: CASKAAVGSGANVLTF.

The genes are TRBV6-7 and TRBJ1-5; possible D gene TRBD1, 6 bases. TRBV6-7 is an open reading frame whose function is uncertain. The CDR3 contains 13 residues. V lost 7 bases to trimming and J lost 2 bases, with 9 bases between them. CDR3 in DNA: TGTGCCAGCACTAACAGGGGCAATCAGCCCCAGCATTTT. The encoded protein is CASTNRGNQPQHF.

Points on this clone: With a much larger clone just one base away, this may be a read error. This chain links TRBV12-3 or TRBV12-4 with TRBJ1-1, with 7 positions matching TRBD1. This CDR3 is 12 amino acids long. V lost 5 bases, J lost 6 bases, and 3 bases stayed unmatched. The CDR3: CASSDRVAEAFF. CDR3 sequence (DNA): TGTGCCAGCAGTGACAGGGTCGCTGAAGCTTTCTTT.

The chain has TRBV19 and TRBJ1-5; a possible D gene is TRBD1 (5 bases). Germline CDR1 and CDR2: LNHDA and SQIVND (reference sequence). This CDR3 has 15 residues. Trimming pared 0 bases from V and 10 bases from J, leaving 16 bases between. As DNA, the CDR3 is TGTGCCAGTAGTATAGATCAAGGGGTCGCGCAACCCCAGCATTTT. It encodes CASSIDQGVAQPQHF.

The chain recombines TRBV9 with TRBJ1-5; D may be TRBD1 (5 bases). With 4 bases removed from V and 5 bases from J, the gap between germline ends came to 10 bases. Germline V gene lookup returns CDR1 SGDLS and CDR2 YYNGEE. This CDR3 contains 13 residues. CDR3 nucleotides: TGTGCCAGCAGCCCGGACATTTATCAGCCCCAGCATTTT. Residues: CASSPDIYQPQHF.

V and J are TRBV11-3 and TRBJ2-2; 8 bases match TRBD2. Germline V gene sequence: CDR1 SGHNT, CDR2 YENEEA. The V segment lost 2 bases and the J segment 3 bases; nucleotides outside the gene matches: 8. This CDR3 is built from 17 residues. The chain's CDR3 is CASSLRAGGSYTGELFF. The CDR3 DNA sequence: TGTGCCAGCAGCTTACGGGCGGGGGGTTCGTACACCGGGGAGCTGTTTTTT.

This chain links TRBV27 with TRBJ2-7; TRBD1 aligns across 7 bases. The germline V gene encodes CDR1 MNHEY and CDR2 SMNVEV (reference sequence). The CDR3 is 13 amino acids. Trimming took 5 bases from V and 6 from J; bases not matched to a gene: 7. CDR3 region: CASSGTVLREQYF. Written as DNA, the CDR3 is TGTGCCAGCAGTGGGACAGTCCTACGCGAGCAGTACTTC.

CDR3 nucleotides: TGTGCCAGCAGCCCGTTAGCGGGGGGGCTCGAGACCCAGTACTTC. This sequence encodes CASSPLAGGLETQYF. The chain is built from TRBV7-6 and TRBJ2-5; 11 nucleotides align to TRBD2. CDR1 and CDR2 from the germline V gene are SGHVS and FNYEAQ. The CDR3 covers 15 residues. The ends lost 5 bases at V and 5 bases at J; junction bases unmatched: 7.

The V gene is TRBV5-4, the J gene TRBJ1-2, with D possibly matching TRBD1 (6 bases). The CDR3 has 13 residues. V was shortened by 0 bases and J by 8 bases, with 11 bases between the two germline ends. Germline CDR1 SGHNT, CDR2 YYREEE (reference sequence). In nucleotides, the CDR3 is TGTGCCAGCAGCTTGGCAAGGGACAAGGGCTACACCTTC. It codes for CASSLARDKGYTF.

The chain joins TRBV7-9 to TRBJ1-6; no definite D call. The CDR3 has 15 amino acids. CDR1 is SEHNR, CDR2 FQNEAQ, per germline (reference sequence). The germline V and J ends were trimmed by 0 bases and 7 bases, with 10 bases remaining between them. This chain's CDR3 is CASSLAGSANSPLHF. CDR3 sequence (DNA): TGTGCCAGCAGCTTAGCGGGCTCCGCGAATTCACCCCTCCACTTT.

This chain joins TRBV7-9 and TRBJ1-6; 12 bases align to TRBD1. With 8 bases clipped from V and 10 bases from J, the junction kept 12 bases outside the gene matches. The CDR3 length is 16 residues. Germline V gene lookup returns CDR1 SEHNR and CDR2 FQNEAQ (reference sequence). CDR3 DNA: TGTGCCAGCGCCAAACGAATGGGACAGGGGGCCTCACCCCTCCACTTT. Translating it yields CASAKRMGQGASPLHF.

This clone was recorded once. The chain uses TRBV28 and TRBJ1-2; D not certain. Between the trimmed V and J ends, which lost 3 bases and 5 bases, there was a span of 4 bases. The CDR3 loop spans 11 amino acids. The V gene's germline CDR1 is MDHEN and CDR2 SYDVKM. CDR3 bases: TGTGCCAGCAGTTTTAAATATGGCTACACCTTC. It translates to CASSFKYGYTF.

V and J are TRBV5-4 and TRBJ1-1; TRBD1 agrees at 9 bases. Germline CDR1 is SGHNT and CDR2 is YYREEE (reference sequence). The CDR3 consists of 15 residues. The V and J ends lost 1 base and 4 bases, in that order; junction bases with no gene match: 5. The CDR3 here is CASSLTGGMVTEAFF. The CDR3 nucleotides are TGTGCCAGCAGCTTGACAGGGGGCATGGTCACTGAAGCTTTCTTT.

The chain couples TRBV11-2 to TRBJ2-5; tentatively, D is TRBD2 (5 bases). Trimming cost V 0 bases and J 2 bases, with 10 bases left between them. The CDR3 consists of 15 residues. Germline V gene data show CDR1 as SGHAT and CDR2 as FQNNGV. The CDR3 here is CASSLDSGKQETQYF. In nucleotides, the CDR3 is TGTGCCAGCAGCTTAGACTCCGGGAAACAAGAGACCCAGTACTTC.